This TCR beta chain was obtained from a study of blood T cell repertoires in COVID-19. Per the study methods: Amplification of reference gene primers provided the estimated nucleated cell counts. The table came from immunoSEQ multiplex PCR; TCRdb's copy has only in-frame clones and leaves some out. For V, J and clone size, that table is used; D and trimming come from the DNA. The sample carries under 300,000 clones, about 83% recorded once. Trimming left V 4 bases short and J 5 bases short, with 8 bases between. Germline V gives CDR1 SQVTM, CDR2 ANQGSEA. The CDR3 sequence is 12 residues long. The chain joins TRBV29-1 to TRBJ1-4; D unclear. This clonotype was sampled from a man between 25 and 39 years old who had recovered from COVID-19. Sequenced: peripheral blood. This chain's CDR3 is CSVGGANEKLFF. CDR3 in DNA: TGCAGCGTTGGGGGAGCGAATGAAAAACTGTTTTTT.